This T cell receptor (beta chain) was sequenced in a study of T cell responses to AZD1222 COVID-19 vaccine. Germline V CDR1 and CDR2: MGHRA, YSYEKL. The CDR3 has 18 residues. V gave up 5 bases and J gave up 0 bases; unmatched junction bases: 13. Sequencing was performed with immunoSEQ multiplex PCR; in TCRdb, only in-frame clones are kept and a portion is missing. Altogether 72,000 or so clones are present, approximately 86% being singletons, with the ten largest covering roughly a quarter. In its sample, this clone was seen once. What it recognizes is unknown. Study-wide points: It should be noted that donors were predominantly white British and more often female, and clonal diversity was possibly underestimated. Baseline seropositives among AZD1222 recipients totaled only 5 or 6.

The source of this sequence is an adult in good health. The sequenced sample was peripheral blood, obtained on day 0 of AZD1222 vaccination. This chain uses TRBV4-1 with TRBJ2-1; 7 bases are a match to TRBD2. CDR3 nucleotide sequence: TGCGCCAGCAGCTACCCTCGGGACTACCCCAGCTCCTACAATGAGCAGTTCTTC. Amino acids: CASSYPRDYPSSYNEQFF.